This T cell receptor (beta chain) was retrieved from a study of blood T cell repertoires in COVID-19. Study-wide background: Acute and convalescent COVID-19 samples came from the United States, Italy and Spain.

This study enrolled people aged about 18 to 100 from roughly 24 US geographic areas. Donors of Cohort 3 who recovered were those that had two negative PCRs, clearance, or symptom resolution. The CDR3 spans 14 residues. Germline loops: CDR1 KGHSH, CDR2 LQKENI. Trimming shortened V by 3 bases and J by 0 bases, and 6 bases separated the two germline ends. Using immunoSEQ multiplex PCR, the repertoire was profiled, and TCRdb retains in-frame clones only, with some absent. Of approximately 400,000 clones listed, approximately 89% are singletons. J is TRBJ2-1 and V is TRBV18; D is ambiguous. Material: PBMCs or T cells enriched from blood (not recorded which). The origin of this receptor is a man aged 30-40 years who had recovered from COVID-19. For the CDR3, the DNA is TGTGCCAGCTCACCTACCAGCTCCTACAATGAGCAGTTCTTC. It is translated as CASSPTSSYNEQFF. Full variable domain (outside the CDR3, taken from reference TRBV18 and TRBJ2-1): NAGVMQNPRHLVRRRGQEARLRCSPMKGHSHVYWYRQLPEEGLKFMVYLQKENIIDESGMPKERFSAEFPKEGPSILRIQQVVRGDSAAYFCASSPTSSYNEQFFGPGTRLTVL.